The 8 T cell receptor beta chains below come from one sample, sequenced in a study of identical twins. TCRdb reanalysed the 5' RACE reads using MiXCR and keeps one entry per CDR3 protein. Of 400,000 to 600,000 distinct CDR3 sequences in the sample, around 24% were seen once. These data were also reused for a study on yellow fever vaccine responses in identical twins.

The sample comprised CD4+ T cells sorted from blood. The receptors come from a woman aged 18 to 35 in good health.

A few counts support this clonotype. The rearrangement uses TRBV6-1 and TRBJ2-1; D may be TRBD2 (7 bases). The CDR3 spans 14 residues. Trimming pared 5 bases from V and 9 bases from J, leaving 17 bases between. Germline V CDR1 and CDR2: MNHNS, SASEGT. The CDR3 DNA follows: TGTGCCAGCAGTCTATGGGAGGGGGGTAGTGAGCAGTTCTTC. It encodes CASSLWEGGSEQFF.

This clonotype was found a few times. The chain is built from TRBV12-3 or TRBV12-4 and TRBJ1-2; no reliable D call. Trimming removed 3 bases from V and 2 bases from J, with 10 bases in between. This CDR3 has 14 residues. The CDR3 protein is CASSFRVTNYGYTF. The CDR3 DNA follows: TGTGCCAGCAGTTTCCGGGTGACCAACTATGGCTACACCTTC.

Only a few counts were recorded for this clonotype. CDR3 sequence: CSATRQVGDYGYTF. The CDR3 bases are TGCAGTGCGACCCGACAGGTGGGGGACTATGGCTACACCTTC. V gene TRBV20-1 combines with J gene TRBJ1-2, with TRBD1 as a possible D gene (6 bases). The CDR3 contains 14 residues. Trimming removed 6 bases from V and 3 bases from J, with 17 bases in between. Germline CDR1 and CDR2: DFQATT and SNEGSKA (reference sequence).

This chain joins TRBV11-2 and TRBJ2-7; no definite D call. CDR3 length: 13 residues. Germline V gene sequence: CDR1 SGHAT, CDR2 FQNNGV. V lost 0 bases and J 5 bases, leaving 8 bases between the germline ends. CDR3 protein: CASSLDQADEQYF. Here the CDR3 DNA reads TGTGCCAGCAGCTTAGATCAAGCAGACGAGCAGTACTTC.

This clonotype was counted only a few times. The J gene is TRBJ2-5, the V gene TRBV4-1, with D tentatively TRBD1 or TRBD2 (5 bases each). Deletions cut 3 bases from V and 5 bases from J, with 16 bases between. This CDR3 is 15 amino acids long. Germline V gene sequence: CDR1 MGHRA, CDR2 YSYEKL. In DNA, the CDR3 is TGCGCCAGCAGCCACTACAGAGGGGTGGGGGAGACCCAGTACTTC. Translated, it gives CASSHYRGVGETQYF.

This clonotype has just a few counts. In DNA, the CDR3 is TGTGCCAGCATGGTGGACAGGGCGGGGACCGGGGAGCTGTTTTTT. Translation gives CASMVDRAGTGELFF. The chain recombines TRBV28 with TRBJ2-2; 8 nucleotides align to TRBD1. Trimming removed 7 bases from V and 5 bases from J; junction bases left unmatched: 9. Germline assignment: CDR1 MDHEN and CDR2 SYDVKM. The CDR3 spans 15 residues.

CDR3 protein: CASSLDGSLAKNIQYF. The CDR3 DNA reads as TGTGCCAGCAGCTTAGATGGCAGTCTAGCCAAAAACATTCAGTACTTC. The genes are TRBV7-2 and TRBJ2-4; D ambiguous. Germline V gene sequence: CDR1 SGHTA, CDR2 FQGNSA. V gave up 1 base and J gave up 0 bases, with 10 bases separating them. This CDR3 has 16 residues.

This chain joins TRBV4-2 and TRBJ1-6, with no clear D. V lost 0 bases and J lost 10, with 13 bases in between. This CDR3 has 15 residues. Germline V gene lookup returns CDR1 LGHNA and CDR2 YNFKEQ. CDR3 in amino acids: CASSQDGAGGSPLHF. Here the CDR3 DNA reads TGTGCCAGCAGCCAAGACGGAGCGGGTGGGTCACCCCTCCACTTT.